This T cell receptor beta chain was identified in a study of Graves' ophthalmopathy and Graves' hyperthyroidism. Regarding the study as a whole: As the model predicted ophthalmopathy progression, it achieved a sensitivity of just over 70% and a specificity of approximately 72%.

Using RNA transcripts, the TCR beta CDR3 regions were amplified. HTBI primers were employed in first-round RT-PCR, then a second-round multiplex PCR followed. TCRdb passed the multiplex PCR reads through MiXCR, listing each CDR3 protein once. The repertoire holds about 590,000 distinct CDR3 sequences, 39% seen once, with approximately 4.1% in the top ten. Many counts were recorded for this clonotype. The antigen remains undetermined. This CDR3 spans 13 amino acids. V shed 6 bases, J shed 12 bases, and the junction held 8 bases outside the gene matches. This clonotype originated in an adult man with Graves' hyperthyroidism. The chain is built from TRBV12-3 or TRBV12-4 and TRBJ1-1; 12 bases map to TRBD1. Sequencing was performed on peripheral blood or thyroid tissue (not recorded which). The CDR3 region has the DNA TGTGCCAGCAGCCGGGGGACAGGGGGCTGGTCTTTCTTT. Translated, it gives CASSRGTGGWSFF.